These T cell receptor beta chains were read from a single sample in a study of shared clonotypes between healthy human individuals. The protocol was immunoSEQ multiplex PCR, while the TCRdb copy is restricted to in-frame clones and leaves out a portion. The data contain about half a million clones, roughly 80% of them singletons. Source material: PBMCs. The origin of the receptors is a woman aged 40-49 years in good health. Some clones in this sample may be carry-over from other donors' samples. The CDR3 runs from the conserved cysteine through the conserved F or W. D genes are given only for firm matches. Expanded clones are given a class, and other clones once, few, many or no size at all.

d_gene: -
v_gene: TRBV28
j_gene: TRBJ2-3
abundance: -
CDR3nt: TGTGCCAGCAGGCGTCAGATCTATACGCAGTATTTT
CDR3aa: CASRRQIYTQYF

d_gene: -
v_gene: TRBV2
j_gene: TRBJ1-5
abundance: -
CDR3nt: TGTGCCAGCAGTGCCTTGGGGAGTCATAGCAATCAGCCCCAGCATTTT
CDR3aa: CASSALGSHSNQPQHF

d_gene: TRBD1
v_gene: TRBV10-3
j_gene: TRBJ2-7
abundance: -
CDR3nt: TGTGCCATCAGTGGGACAGGGCCCCTAGTGGGGCAGTACTTC
CDR3aa: CAISGTGPLVGQYF

d_gene: -
v_gene: TRBV7-3
j_gene: TRBJ2-6
abundance: -
CDR3nt: TGTGCCAGCAGCTTAAACTCTGGGGCCAACGTCCTGACTTTC
CDR3aa: CASSLNSGANVLTF

d_gene: -
v_gene: TRBV4-2
j_gene: TRBJ2-6
abundance: -
CDR3nt: TGTGCCAGCAGCCAAAACAGCGGCTCTGGGGCCAACGTCCTGACTTTC
CDR3aa: CASSQNSGSGANVLTF

d_gene: TRBD2
v_gene: TRBV29-1
j_gene: TRBJ2-1
abundance: -
CDR3nt: TGCAGCGCCGAGAGACTAGCGGAGTACAATGAGCAGTTCTTC
CDR3aa: CSAERLAEYNEQFF

d_gene: -
v_gene: TRBV28
j_gene: TRBJ2-2
abundance: -
CDR3nt: TGTGCCAGCTCAATAGCTGCAGGGGCGGGTTCGGGGGAGCTGTTTTTT
CDR3aa: CASSIAAGAGSGELFF

d_gene: -
v_gene: TRBV6-1
j_gene: TRBJ1-3
abundance: -
CDR3nt: TGTGCCAGCAGTGAAGGGCTCCACTCTGGAAACACCATATATTTT
CDR3aa: CASSEGLHSGNTIYF

d_gene: -
v_gene: TRBV7-2
j_gene: TRBJ2-1
abundance: -
CDR3nt: TGTGCCAGCAGCTTTTCGGGCAGCTACAATGAGCAGTTCTTC
CDR3aa: CASSFSGSYNEQFF

d_gene: TRBD2
v_gene: TRBV7-8
j_gene: TRBJ2-7
abundance: -
CDR3nt: TGTGCCAGCAGCTTAGTGTGGCGGGAGGGGGGCCACGAGCAGTACTTC
CDR3aa: CASSLVWREGGHEQYF

d_gene: -
v_gene: TRBV9
j_gene: TRBJ1-1
abundance: -
CDR3nt: TGTGCCAGCAGCGTAGGCGAGGGGGAGGTCACTGAAGCTTTCTTT
CDR3aa: CASSVGEGEVTEAFF

d_gene: -
v_gene: TRBV7-2
j_gene: TRBJ2-3
abundance: -
CDR3nt: TGTGCCAGCAGCTTAGGGACACCGCCGGATACGCAGTATTTT
CDR3aa: CASSLGTPPDTQYF

d_gene: -
v_gene: TRBV5-1
j_gene: TRBJ2-1
abundance: -
CDR3nt: TGCGCCAGCAGCGGGGGACTTTCTGCCTACAATGAGCAGTTCTTC
CDR3aa: CASSGGLSAYNEQFF

d_gene: TRBD2
v_gene: TRBV5-3
j_gene: TRBJ2-1
abundance: -
CDR3nt: TGTGCCGGGGAAGCGGGAGATGGGGGCAATGAGCAGTTCTTC
CDR3aa: CAGEAGDGGNEQFF

d_gene: TRBD1
v_gene: TRBV25-1
j_gene: TRBJ2-2
abundance: -
CDR3nt: TGTGCCAGCAGACAGGGGGTAACAGGCCACCAGCGGGAGCTGTTTTTT
CDR3aa: CASRQGVTGHQRELFF

d_gene: -
v_gene: TRBV7-9
j_gene: TRBJ2-1
abundance: -
CDR3nt: TGTGCCAGCAGCTTAAGGACCCCGGCTAAAATCTACAATGAGCAGTTCTTC
CDR3aa: CASSLRTPAKIYNEQFF

d_gene: -
v_gene: TRBV7-2
j_gene: TRBJ1-2
abundance: -
CDR3nt: TGTGCCAGCAGCTTAGCTGGGGGCCGTCGAAACTATGGCTACACCTTC
CDR3aa: CASSLAGGRRNYGYTF

d_gene: TRBD1
v_gene: TRBV28
j_gene: TRBJ2-2
abundance: -
CDR3nt: TGTGCCAGCAGTAAAGGGACAGGGAGCGGCACCGGGGAGCTGTTTTTT
CDR3aa: CASSKGTGSGTGELFF

d_gene: TRBD1
v_gene: TRBV4-1
j_gene: TRBJ1-5
abundance: -
CDR3nt: TGCGCCAGCAGCCAAGCTTGGACAGGGTCGGAGTTGGGCTATAGCAATCAGCCCCAGCATTTT
CDR3aa: CASSQAWTGSELGYSNQPQHF

d_gene: -
v_gene: TRBV18
j_gene: TRBJ1-1
abundance: few
CDR3nt: TGTGCCAGCTCACGAGGGGGGGACACTGAAGCTTTCTTT
CDR3aa: CASSRGGDTEAFF

d_gene: TRBD1
v_gene: TRBV5-6
j_gene: TRBJ2-2
abundance: -
CDR3nt: TGTGCCAGCAGCTTGGGAGGGGGCCACACCGGGGAGCTGTTTTTT
CDR3aa: CASSLGGGHTGELFF

d_gene: -
v_gene: TRBV7-2
j_gene: TRBJ2-3
abundance: -
CDR3nt: TGTGCCAGCAGCTTAGGAGGGCCTACCAGCACAGATACGCAGTATTTT
CDR3aa: CASSLGGPTSTDTQYF

d_gene: TRBD2
v_gene: TRBV28
j_gene: TRBJ2-7
abundance: -
CDR3nt: TGTGCCAGCAGTTTAAGTAGCGGGAGCTACGAGCAGTACTTC
CDR3aa: CASSLSSGSYEQYF

d_gene: -
v_gene: TRBV5-1
j_gene: TRBJ2-7
abundance: -
CDR3nt: TGCGCCAGCAGCCCTGGACCAGCTGGGAACTCCTACGAGCAGTACTTC
CDR3aa: CASSPGPAGNSYEQYF

d_gene: -
v_gene: TRBV7-9
j_gene: TRBJ1-2
abundance: -
CDR3nt: TGTGCCAGCAGCTTGACGGGGGGCGCGGGGATTGGATATGGCTACACCTTC
CDR3aa: CASSLTGGAGIGYGYTF

d_gene: TRBD2
v_gene: TRBV5-4
j_gene: TRBJ2-7
abundance: -
CDR3nt: TGTGCCAGCAGCCCCGGGGGGGGCAGCTCCTACGAGCAGTACTTC
CDR3aa: CASSPGGGSSYEQYF

d_gene: -
v_gene: TRBV28
j_gene: TRBJ2-5
abundance: -
CDR3nt: TGTGCCAGCAGCTCCGTACAAGAGACCCAGTACTTC
CDR3aa: CASSSVQETQYF

d_gene: TRBD1
v_gene: TRBV7-9
j_gene: TRBJ2-5
abundance: -
CDR3nt: TGTGCCAGCAGCGTGGGACAGGGAGGAGAGACCCAGTACTTC
CDR3aa: CASSVGQGGETQYF

d_gene: -
v_gene: TRBV7-3
j_gene: TRBJ1-1
abundance: few
CDR3nt: TGTGCCAGCAGCCCCGGGCTGGGCACTGAAGCTTTCTTT
CDR3aa: CASSPGLGTEAFF

d_gene: -
v_gene: TRBV5-6
j_gene: TRBJ2-7
abundance: -
CDR3nt: TGTGCCAGCAGCCTGGGGGAAGGGGAAGGGTCCTACGAGCAGTACTTC
CDR3aa: CASSLGEGEGSYEQYF

d_gene: -
v_gene: TRBV10-2
j_gene: TRBJ2-7
abundance: -
CDR3nt: TGCGCCAGCAGTGACTCGTGGGAGCAGTACTTC
CDR3aa: CASSDSWEQYF

d_gene: -
v_gene: TRBV30
j_gene: TRBJ2-2
abundance: -
CDR3nt: TGTGCCTGGTCAAAAGAGCTAGCGAGATTAGAGGGGAACACCGGGGAGCTGTTTTTT
CDR3aa: CAWSKELARLEGNTGELFF

d_gene: -
v_gene: TRBV28
j_gene: TRBJ1-2
abundance: many
CDR3nt: TGTGCCAGCAGTTTTTCGGGACACAACTATGGCTACACCTTC
CDR3aa: CASSFSGHNYGYTF

d_gene: TRBD1
v_gene: TRBV11-3
j_gene: TRBJ2-1
abundance: -
CDR3nt: TGTGCCAGCAGCTCCGGACAGGGAACAGATGAGCAGTTCTTC
CDR3aa: CASSSGQGTDEQFF

d_gene: TRBD1
v_gene: TRBV30
j_gene: TRBJ2-2
abundance: -
CDR3nt: TGTGCCTGGAGTACCAGGACAGGGGGTACCGGGGAGCTGTTTTTT
CDR3aa: CAWSTRTGGTGELFF

d_gene: TRBD1
v_gene: TRBV28
j_gene: TRBJ2-2
abundance: few
CDR3nt: TGTGCCTCAGGCGGACAGGGCTCTTACGGGGAGCTGTTTTTT
CDR3aa: CASGGQGSYGELFF

d_gene: TRBD1
v_gene: TRBV9
j_gene: TRBJ2-7
abundance: few
CDR3nt: TGTGCCAGCAGCGTAGGACAGGGTTTGAGTTACGAGCAGTACTTC
CDR3aa: CASSVGQGLSYEQYF

d_gene: TRBD2
v_gene: TRBV27
j_gene: TRBJ2-1
abundance: -
CDR3nt: TGTGCCAGCAGTTTATTACGCGGACTAGCGGAACTCAATGAGCAGTTCTTC
CDR3aa: CASSLLRGLAELNEQFF

d_gene: TRBD2
v_gene: TRBV5-5
j_gene: TRBJ2-5
abundance: -
CDR3nt: TGTGCCAGCAGCTTGGTACTAGCGGACCAAGAGACCCAGTACTTC
CDR3aa: CASSLVLADQETQYF

d_gene: TRBD2
v_gene: TRBV28
j_gene: TRBJ2-5
abundance: -
CDR3nt: TGTGCCAGCACCCCCGGGACTAGAGGGGAGACCCAGTACTTC
CDR3aa: CASTPGTRGETQYF

d_gene: TRBD1
v_gene: TRBV27
j_gene: TRBJ1-1
abundance: -
CDR3nt: TGTGCCAGCAGTCAACGACAGGGGAGCACTGAAGCTTTCTTT
CDR3aa: CASSQRQGSTEAFF

d_gene: -
v_gene: TRBV28
j_gene: TRBJ2-1
abundance: -
CDR3nt: TGTGCCAGCAGTTTAATAAGCAATGAGCAGTTCTTC
CDR3aa: CASSLISNEQFF

d_gene: -
v_gene: TRBV2
j_gene: TRBJ1-5
abundance: once
CDR3nt: TGTGCCAGCAGATTCAACAGCGTTAGCAATCAGCCCCAGCATTTT
CDR3aa: CASRFNSVSNQPQHF

d_gene: -
v_gene: TRBV19
j_gene: TRBJ2-1
abundance: -
CDR3nt: TGTGCCAGTAGTGACCGGCGAACCTACAATGAGCAGTTCTTC
CDR3aa: CASSDRRTYNEQFF

d_gene: TRBD2
v_gene: TRBV29-1
j_gene: TRBJ2-7
abundance: -
CDR3nt: TGCAGCGTTTCTAGAGGGGAGGGCCGCGAGCAGTACTTC
CDR3aa: CSVSRGEGREQYF

d_gene: -
v_gene: TRBV28
j_gene: TRBJ1-3
abundance: -
CDR3nt: TGTGCCAGCAGTCCCAGAGGCTCTGGAAACACCATATATTTT
CDR3aa: CASSPRGSGNTIYF

d_gene: -
v_gene: TRBV30
j_gene: TRBJ1-2
abundance: -
CDR3nt: TGTGCCTGGGACAGTTATGGCTACACCTTC
CDR3aa: CAWDSYGYTF

d_gene: TRBD2
v_gene: TRBV9
j_gene: TRBJ2-3
abundance: -
CDR3nt: TGTGCCAGCAGCCCACTAGCGGGATTGGGCACAGATACGCAGTATTTT
CDR3aa: CASSPLAGLGTDTQYF

d_gene: TRBD1
v_gene: TRBV28
j_gene: TRBJ1-2
abundance: -
CDR3nt: TGTGCCAGCAGTCTCGGACAGGGAAACTATGGCTACACCTTC
CDR3aa: CASSLGQGNYGYTF

d_gene: -
v_gene: TRBV7-6
j_gene: TRBJ2-7
abundance: -
CDR3nt: TGTGCCAGCAGCTTAGCGCTAAGGACCGGTTCCTACGAGCAGTACTTC
CDR3aa: CASSLALRTGSYEQYF

d_gene: -
v_gene: TRBV5-6
j_gene: TRBJ2-3
abundance: -
CDR3nt: TGTGCCAGCAGCTTGGGGCGGGGAGATACGCAGTATTTT
CDR3aa: CASSLGRGDTQYF

d_gene: -
v_gene: TRBV6-5
j_gene: TRBJ2-5
abundance: -
CDR3nt: TGTGCCAGCTCAGTTATAAAGTGGGAGACCCAGTACTTC
CDR3aa: CASSVIKWETQYF

d_gene: -
v_gene: TRBV2
j_gene: TRBJ2-5
abundance: once
CDR3nt: TGTGCCAGCAGTGAAGCAGGACAGTCTCAAGAGACCCAGTACTTC
CDR3aa: CASSEAGQSQETQYF